These T cell receptor beta chains were read from a single sample in a study of blood T cell repertoires in COVID-19. Profiling relied on immunoSEQ multiplex PCR, and the TCRdb table lists in-frame clones only, not all of them. The sample has around 270,000 clones; about 80% are singletons. Input material: peripheral blood. The receptors originated from an older person with COVID-19, enrolled during active disease. The CDR3 runs from the conserved cysteine through the conserved F or W. Each record gives: V gene, clone size, D gene, J gene, CDR3 protein, CDR3 DNA. D genes are given only for firm matches. The size entry is marked missing in some rows and otherwise reads once, few, many or a size class.

v_gene: TRBV5-8
abundance: NA
d_gene: TRBD1
j_gene: TRBJ1-6
CDR3aa: CASSYRTGANSPLHF
CDR3nt: TGTGCCAGCAGCTATCGGACAGGAGCAAATTCACCCCTCCACTTT

v_gene: TRBV7-9
abundance: NA
d_gene: TRBD1
j_gene: TRBJ2-7
CDR3aa: CASSLDLQGWDYEQYF
CDR3nt: TGTGCCAGCAGCTTAGATCTACAGGGGTGGGACTACGAGCAGTACTTC

v_gene: TRBV6-2/TRBV6-3
abundance: NA
d_gene: TRBD2
j_gene: TRBJ2-3
CDR3aa: CASSNQRGRGDTQYF
CDR3nt: TGTGCCAGCAGCAATCAGCGGGGGCGTGGGGATACGCAGTATTTT

v_gene: TRBV6-5
abundance: NA
d_gene: NA
j_gene: TRBJ2-3
CDR3aa: CASSPGGPTDTQYF
CDR3nt: TGTGCCAGCAGTCCCGGGGGGCCCACAGATACGCAGTATTTT

v_gene: TRBV3-1/TRBV3-2
abundance: NA
d_gene: TRBD1
j_gene: TRBJ1-5
CDR3aa: CASSPSGQGLLDSNQPQHF
CDR3nt: TGTGCCAGCAGCCCTTCGGGACAGGGCCTATTAGATAGCAATCAGCCCCAGCATTTT

v_gene: TRBV2
abundance: NA
d_gene: NA
j_gene: TRBJ1-6
CDR3aa: CASSARGSENSPLHF
CDR3nt: TGTGCCAGCAGTGCGCGAGGCAGCGAGAATTCACCCCTCCACTTT

v_gene: TRBV3-1/TRBV3-2
abundance: NA
d_gene: NA
j_gene: TRBJ1-1
CDR3aa: CASSSGFTEAFF
CDR3nt: TGTGCCAGCAGTTCAGGGTTCACTGAAGCTTTCTTT

v_gene: TRBV30
abundance: few
d_gene: TRBD1
j_gene: TRBJ2-5
CDR3aa: CAWDRGSAFQETQYF
CDR3nt: TGTGCCTGGGACAGGGGGTCCGCGTTCCAAGAGACCCAGTACTTC

v_gene: TRBV4-3
abundance: once
d_gene: NA
j_gene: TRBJ2-5
CDR3aa: CASSQDGTRGTQYF
CDR3nt: TGCGCCAGCAGCCAAGATGGCACGCGAGGGACCCAGTACTTC

v_gene: TRBV28
abundance: NA
d_gene: NA
j_gene: TRBJ2-3
CDR3aa: CASSLYRDTQYF
CDR3nt: TGTGCCAGCAGTTTATATCGAGATACGCAGTATTTT

v_gene: TRBV7-8
abundance: few
d_gene: NA
j_gene: TRBJ2-2
CDR3aa: CASSLRARGGELFF
CDR3nt: TGTGCCAGCAGCTTACGGGCCCGGGGCGGGGAGCTGTTTTTT

v_gene: TRBV10-3
abundance: NA
d_gene: TRBD2
j_gene: TRBJ2-7
CDR3aa: CAISDLAVNSYEQYF
CDR3nt: TGTGCCATCAGCGATCTAGCGGTCAACTCCTACGAGCAGTACTTC

v_gene: TRBV5-5
abundance: few
d_gene: NA
j_gene: TRBJ1-2
CDR3aa: CASSLQPTLGAHGYTF
CDR3nt: TGTGCCAGCAGCCTACAACCGACTTTAGGCGCACATGGCTACACCTTC

v_gene: TRBV5-1
abundance: NA
d_gene: TRBD1
j_gene: TRBJ1-1
CDR3aa: CASSLQGIGTEAFF
CDR3nt: TGCGCCAGCAGTTTACAGGGGATCGGCACTGAAGCTTTCTTT

v_gene: TRBV6-1
abundance: once
d_gene: NA
j_gene: TRBJ1-1
CDR3aa: CASSEVPGMNTEAFF
CDR3nt: TGTGCCAGCAGTGAAGTTCCGGGGATGAACACTGAAGCTTTCTTT

v_gene: TRBV6-5
abundance: NA
d_gene: NA
j_gene: TRBJ1-4
CDR3aa: CASSNSATNEKLFF
CDR3nt: TGTGCCAGCAGTAACAGTGCGACTAATGAAAAACTGTTTTTT

v_gene: TRBV18
abundance: NA
d_gene: NA
j_gene: TRBJ1-2
CDR3aa: CASSIDRIAGYTF
CDR3nt: TGTGCCAGCTCAATAGACAGAATTGCTGGCTACACCTTC

v_gene: TRBV11-2
abundance: once
d_gene: NA
j_gene: TRBJ2-3
CDR3aa: CASSLATDTQYF
CDR3nt: TGTGCCAGCAGCTTAGCTACAGATACGCAGTATTTT

v_gene: TRBV7-2
abundance: NA
d_gene: TRBD1
j_gene: TRBJ2-1
CDR3aa: CASSLGTGTGNNEQFF
CDR3nt: TGTGCCAGCAGCTTAGGGACCGGGACAGGGAACAATGAGCAGTTCTTC

v_gene: TRBV24-1
abundance: NA
d_gene: NA
j_gene: TRBJ2-1
CDR3aa: CATSDATTGRGNEQFF
CDR3nt: TGTGCCACCAGTGATGCGACCACAGGGAGAGGCAATGAGCAGTTCTTC

v_gene: TRBV6-2/TRBV6-3
abundance: NA
d_gene: NA
j_gene: TRBJ2-7
CDR3aa: CASSREIEQYF
CDR3nt: TGTGCCAGCAGCAGGGAGATCGAGCAGTACTTC

v_gene: TRBV28
abundance: NA
d_gene: TRBD2
j_gene: TRBJ2-7
CDR3aa: CASSHQGLAGNF
CDR3nt: TGTGCCAGCAGTCACCAAGGACTAGCAGGGAACTTC

v_gene: TRBV19
abundance: once
d_gene: NA
j_gene: TRBJ1-2
CDR3aa: CATQGRAKGVYGYTF
CDR3nt: TGTGCCACACAAGGTCGGGCCAAGGGGGTATATGGCTACACCTTC

v_gene: TRBV5-4
abundance: NA
d_gene: TRBD1
j_gene: TRBJ1-6
CDR3aa: CASSLTGGNSPLHF
CDR3nt: TGTGCCAGCAGCTTGACAGGGGGGAATTCACCCCTCCACTTT

v_gene: TRBV5-6
abundance: NA
d_gene: NA
j_gene: TRBJ2-5
CDR3aa: CASSIQETQYF
CDR3nt: TGTGCCAGCAGCATACAAGAGACCCAGTACTTC

v_gene: TRBV2
abundance: NA
d_gene: NA
j_gene: TRBJ1-2
CDR3aa: CASSRPGVLRYTF
CDR3nt: TGTGCCAGCAGTCGTCCGGGGGTTTTACGCTACACCTTC

v_gene: TRBV3-1/TRBV3-2
abundance: NA
d_gene: NA
j_gene: TRBJ1-4
CDR3aa: CASSRGQPNEKLFF
CDR3nt: TGTGCCAGCAGCCGAGGGCAACCCAATGAAAAACTGTTTTTT